Listed below are T cell receptor beta chains from one sample, sequenced in a study of OX40 agonist ivuxolimab in advanced cancers. Here immunoSEQ multiplex PCR was the method, and the copy in TCRdb shows in-frame clones only, minus some. The sample shows around 34,000 clones, around nine tenths of them seen only once. The sample in question was CD4+ or CD8+ T cells sorted from blood, obtained in a trial of the OX40 agonist ivuxolimab. The receptors originated from an adult with an advanced solid tumor such as melanoma, head and neck, liver or kidney cancer. The conserved cysteine and the conserved F or W are not part of the CDR3 here. Clone size appears in some rows only: once, few, many, or a class for an expanded clone.

CDR3: ASSLRRPSTDTQY
size: .
J: TRBJ2-3
V: TRBV7-8

CDR3: ASSEATGTRYGYT
size: .
J: TRBJ1-2
V: TRBV6-1

CDR3: ASTAGQGGYGYT
size: few
J: TRBJ1-2
V: TRBV25-1

CDR3: ASSVFGTPAPGDGYT
size: once
J: TRBJ1-2
V: TRBV9

CDR3: ARSLAVSKNIQY
size: once
J: TRBJ2-4
V: TRBV5-3

CDR3: ASSSSQETQY
size: .
J: TRBJ2-5
V: TRBV28

CDR3: ASSIINTEAF
size: .
J: TRBJ1-1
V: TRBV7-9

CDR3: ASSFEGGAYEQY
size: .
J: TRBJ2-7
V: TRBV4-2

CDR3: SVAGSYGYT
size: .
J: TRBJ1-2
V: TRBV20-1

CDR3: ASSLVGEGETQY
size: .
J: TRBJ2-5
V: TRBV7-7

CDR3: ASSLEFRAFQETQY
size: .
J: TRBJ2-5
V: TRBV7-8

CDR3: RATANTEAF
size: .
J: TRBJ1-1
V: TRBV29-1